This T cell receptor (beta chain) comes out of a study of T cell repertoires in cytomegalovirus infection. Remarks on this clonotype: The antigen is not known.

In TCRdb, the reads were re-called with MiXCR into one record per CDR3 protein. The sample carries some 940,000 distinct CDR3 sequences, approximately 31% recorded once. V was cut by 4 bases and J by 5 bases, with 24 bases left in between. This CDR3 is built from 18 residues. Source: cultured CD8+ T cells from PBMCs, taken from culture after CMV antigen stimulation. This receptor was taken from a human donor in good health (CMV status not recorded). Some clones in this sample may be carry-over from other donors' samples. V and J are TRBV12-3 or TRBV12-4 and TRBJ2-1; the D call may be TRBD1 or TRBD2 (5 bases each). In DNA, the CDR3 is TGTGCCAGCAGTTGGGACCTATGGGGACCCACCTCAGACAATGAGCAGTTCTTC. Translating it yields CASSWDLWGPTSDNEQFF.